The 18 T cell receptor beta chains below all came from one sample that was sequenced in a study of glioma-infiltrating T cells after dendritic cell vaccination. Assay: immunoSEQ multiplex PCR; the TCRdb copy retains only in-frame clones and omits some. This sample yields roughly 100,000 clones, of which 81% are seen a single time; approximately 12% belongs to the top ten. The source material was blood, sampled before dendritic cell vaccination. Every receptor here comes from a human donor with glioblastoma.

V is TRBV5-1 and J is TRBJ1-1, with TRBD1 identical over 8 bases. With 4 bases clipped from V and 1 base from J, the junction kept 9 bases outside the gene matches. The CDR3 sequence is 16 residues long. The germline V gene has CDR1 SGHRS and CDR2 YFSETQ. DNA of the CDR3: TGCGCCAGCAGCAGCATTAGGACAGGGCCGAACACTGAAGCTTTCTTT. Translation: CASSSIRTGPNTEAFF.

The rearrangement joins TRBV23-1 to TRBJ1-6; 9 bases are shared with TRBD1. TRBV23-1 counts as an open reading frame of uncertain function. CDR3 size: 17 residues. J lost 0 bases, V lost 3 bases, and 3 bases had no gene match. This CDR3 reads CASSHSTGGSYNSPLHF. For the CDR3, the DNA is TGCGCCAGCAGTCATTCGACAGGGGGCTCCTATAATTCACCCCTCCACTTT.

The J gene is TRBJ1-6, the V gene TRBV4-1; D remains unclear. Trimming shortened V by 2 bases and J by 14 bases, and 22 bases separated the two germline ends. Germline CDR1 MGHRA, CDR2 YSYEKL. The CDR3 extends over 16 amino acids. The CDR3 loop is CASSQNSGAMKWTLHF. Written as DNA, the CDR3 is TGCGCCAGCAGCCAAAACTCGGGAGCAATGAAATGGACCCTCCACTTT.

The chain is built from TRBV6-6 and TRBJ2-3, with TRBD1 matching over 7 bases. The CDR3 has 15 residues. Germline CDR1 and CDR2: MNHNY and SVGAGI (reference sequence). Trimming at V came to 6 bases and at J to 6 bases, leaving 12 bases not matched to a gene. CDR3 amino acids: CASRHGTEGADTQYF. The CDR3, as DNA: TGTGCCAGCAGACATGGGACAGAAGGGGCCGATACGCAGTATTTT.

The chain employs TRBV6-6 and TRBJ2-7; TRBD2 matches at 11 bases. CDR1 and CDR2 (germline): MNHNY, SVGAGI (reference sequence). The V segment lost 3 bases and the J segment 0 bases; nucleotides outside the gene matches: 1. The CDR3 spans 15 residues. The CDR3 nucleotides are TGTGCCAGCAGTTATACTAGCGGGAGCTCCTACGAGCAGTACTTC. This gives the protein CASSYTSGSSYEQYF.

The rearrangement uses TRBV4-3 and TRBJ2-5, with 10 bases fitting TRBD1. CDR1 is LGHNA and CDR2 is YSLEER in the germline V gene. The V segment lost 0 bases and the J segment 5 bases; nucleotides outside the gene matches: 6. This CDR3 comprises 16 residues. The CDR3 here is CASSQDARTGGETQYF. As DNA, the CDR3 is TGCGCCAGCAGCCAAGACGCCCGGACAGGGGGTGAGACCCAGTACTTC.

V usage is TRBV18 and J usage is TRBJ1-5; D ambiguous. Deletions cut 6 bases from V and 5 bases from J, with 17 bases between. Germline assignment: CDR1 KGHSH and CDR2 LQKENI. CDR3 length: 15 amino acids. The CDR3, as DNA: TGTGCCAGCTCTCGGAACCCGGAGGGCGATCAGCCCCAGCATTTT. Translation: CASSRNPEGDQPQHF.

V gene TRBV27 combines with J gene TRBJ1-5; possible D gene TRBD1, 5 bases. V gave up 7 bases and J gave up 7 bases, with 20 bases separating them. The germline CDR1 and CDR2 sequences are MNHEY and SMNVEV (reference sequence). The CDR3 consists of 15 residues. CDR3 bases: TGTGCCAGCACCCCGTCCGGGGGGGGTGGGCAGCCCCAGCATTTT. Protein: CASTPSGGGGQPQHF.

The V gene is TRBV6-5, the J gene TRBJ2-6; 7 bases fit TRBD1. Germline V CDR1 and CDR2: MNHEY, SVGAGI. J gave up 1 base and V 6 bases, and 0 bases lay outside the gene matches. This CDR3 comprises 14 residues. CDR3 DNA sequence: TGTGCCAGCAGGACAGGGTCTGGGGCCAACGTCCTGACTTTC. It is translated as CASRTGSGANVLTF.

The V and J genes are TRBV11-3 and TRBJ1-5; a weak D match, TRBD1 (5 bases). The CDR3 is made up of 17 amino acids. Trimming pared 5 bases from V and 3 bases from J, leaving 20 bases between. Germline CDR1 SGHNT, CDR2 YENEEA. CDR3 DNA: TGTGCCAGCAGCGGCACATGTCGGACACCCTCCAATCAGCCCCAGCATTTT. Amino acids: CASSGTCRTPSNQPQHF.

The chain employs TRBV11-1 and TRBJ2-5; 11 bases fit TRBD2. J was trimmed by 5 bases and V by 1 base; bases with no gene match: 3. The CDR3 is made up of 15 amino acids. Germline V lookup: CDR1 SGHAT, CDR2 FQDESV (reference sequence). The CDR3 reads CASSLGTSGGETQYF. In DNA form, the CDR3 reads TGTGCCAGCAGCTTAGGCACTAGCGGGGGCGAGACCCAGTACTTC.

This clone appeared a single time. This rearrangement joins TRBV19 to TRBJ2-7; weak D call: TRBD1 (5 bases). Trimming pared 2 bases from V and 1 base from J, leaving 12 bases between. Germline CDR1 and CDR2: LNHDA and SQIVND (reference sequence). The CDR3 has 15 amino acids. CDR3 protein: CASSIRGRASYEQYF. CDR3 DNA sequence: TGTGCCAGTAGTATAAGGGGTCGGGCGTCCTACGAGCAGTACTTC.

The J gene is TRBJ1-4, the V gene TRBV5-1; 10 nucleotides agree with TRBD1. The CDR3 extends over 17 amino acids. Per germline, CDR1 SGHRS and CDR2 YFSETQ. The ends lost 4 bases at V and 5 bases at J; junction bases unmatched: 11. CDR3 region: CASSPSGTGDGNEKLFF. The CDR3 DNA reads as TGCGCCAGCAGCCCATCCGGGACAGGGGACGGGAATGAAAAACTGTTTTTT.

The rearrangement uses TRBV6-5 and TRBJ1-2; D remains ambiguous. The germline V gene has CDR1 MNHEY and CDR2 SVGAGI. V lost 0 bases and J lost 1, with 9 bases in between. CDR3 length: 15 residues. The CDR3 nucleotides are TGTGCCAGCAGTTACTCGAGCCAGGATAACTATGGCTACACCTTC. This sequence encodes CASSYSSQDNYGYTF.

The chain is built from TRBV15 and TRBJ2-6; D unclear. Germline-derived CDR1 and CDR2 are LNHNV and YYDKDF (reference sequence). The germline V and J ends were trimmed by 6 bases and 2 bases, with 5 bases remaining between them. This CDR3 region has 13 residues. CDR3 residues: CATRAPGANVLTF. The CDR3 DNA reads TGTGCCACCAGGGCCCCTGGGGCCAACGTCCTGACTTTC. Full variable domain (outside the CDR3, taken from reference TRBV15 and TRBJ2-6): DAMVIQNPRYQVTQFGKPVTLSCSQTLNHNVMYWYQQKSSQAPKLLFHYYDKDFNNEADTPDNFQSRRPNTSFCFLDIRSPGLGDTAMYLCATRAPGANVLTFGAGSRLTVL.

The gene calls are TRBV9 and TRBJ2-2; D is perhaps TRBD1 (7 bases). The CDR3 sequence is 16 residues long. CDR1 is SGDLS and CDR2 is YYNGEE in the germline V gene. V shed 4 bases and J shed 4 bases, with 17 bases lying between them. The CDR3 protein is CASSPRGTDLTGELFF. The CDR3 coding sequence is TGTGCCAGCAGCCCCCGCGGGACAGACCTCACCGGGGAGCTGTTTTTT.

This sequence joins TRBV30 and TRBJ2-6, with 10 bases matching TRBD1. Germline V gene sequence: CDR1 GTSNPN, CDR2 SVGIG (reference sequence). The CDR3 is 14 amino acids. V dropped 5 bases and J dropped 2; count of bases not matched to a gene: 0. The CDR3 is CAWGQGAGANVLTF. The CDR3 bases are TGTGCCTGGGGACAGGGGGCTGGGGCCAACGTCCTGACTTTC.

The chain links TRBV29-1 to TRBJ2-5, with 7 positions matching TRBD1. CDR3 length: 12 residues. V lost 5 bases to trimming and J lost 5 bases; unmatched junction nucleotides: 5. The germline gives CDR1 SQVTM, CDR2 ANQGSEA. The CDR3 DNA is TGCAGCGTTTGGACAGGCATGGAGACCCAGTACTTC. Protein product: CSVWTGMETQYF.